The 22 T cell receptor beta chains reported below all come from one sample, sequenced in a study of shared clonotypes between healthy human individuals. Here immunoSEQ multiplex PCR was the method, and the copy in TCRdb shows in-frame clones only, minus some. The table lists about 820,000 clones, almost 95% of them singletons. Naive CD8 cells comprised CD45RO-negative, CCR7-positively selected cells, excluding terminally differentiated effector memory CD45RA+ cells. The sample was naive CD8+ T cells sorted from blood. These receptors came from a man younger than 45 in good health.

The chain joins TRBV11-2 to TRBJ2-7; 11 bases are a match to TRBD2. Germline CDR1 SGHAT, CDR2 FQNNGV. The CDR3 sequence is 15 residues long. Trimming at V came to 3 bases and at J to 2 bases, leaving 3 bases not matched to a gene. The CDR3 protein is CASSFTSGSTYEQYF. The CDR3 DNA reads TGTGCCAGCAGCTTTACTAGCGGGAGTACCTACGAGCAGTACTTC.

This rearrangement joins TRBV7-6 to TRBJ2-1; 13 nucleotides agree with TRBD2. V gave up 3 bases and J gave up 4 bases; unmatched junction bases: 9. This CDR3 has 18 amino acids. The germline CDR1 and CDR2 sequences are SGHVS and FNYEAQ. DNA for the CDR3: TGTGCCAGCAGCTTCGGGACTAGCGGGGAATCAACGTACAATGAGCAGTTCTTC. Encoded protein: CASSFGTSGESTYNEQFF. Full variable domain (rest looked up from reference TRBV7-6 and TRBJ2-1): GAGVSQSPRYKVTKRGQDVALRCDPISGHVSLYWYRQALGQGPEFLTYFNYEAQQDKSGLPNDRFSAERPEGSISTLTIQRTEQRDSAMYRCASSFGTSGESTYNEQFFGPGTRLTVL.

The CDR3 nucleotides read TGCAGCGCAAGGGGGGATACGCAGTATTTT. Protein sequence: CSARGDTQYF. This chain links TRBV29-1 with TRBJ2-3; D is perhaps TRBD1 (6 bases). Trimming took 7 bases from V and 6 from J, leaving 8 bases between them. There are 10 residues in the CDR3. Per germline, CDR1 SQVTM and CDR2 ANQGSEA.

With respect to this clone: A read error may produce the germline difference seen at one junction end. The chain links TRBV28 to TRBJ2-7, with unresolved D. Germline V gene data show CDR1 as MDHEN and CDR2 as SYDVKM. This CDR3 contains 12 residues. CDR3 sequence (DNA): TGTGCCAGCACCTCCTGGGTTGGCAGTCTTTTCTTC. It encodes CASTSWVGSLFF. The full variable domain, in which reference TRBV28 and TRBJ2-7 provide the parts outside the CDR3, is DVKVTQSSRYLVKRTGEKVFLECVQDMDHENMFWYRQDPGLGLRLIYFSYDVKMKEKGDIPEGYSVSREKKERFSLILESASTNQTSMYLCASTSWVGSLFFGPGTRLTVT.

This rearrangement joins TRBV5-1 to TRBJ2-1, with TRBD2 matching over 11 bases. The CDR3 runs to 15 residues. Trimming removed 4 bases from V and 6 bases from J; junction bases left unmatched: 6. CDR1 is SGHRS and CDR2 is YFSETQ in the germline V gene. The CDR3 is CASSTGTSGFNEQFF. In nucleotides, the CDR3 is TGCGCCAGCAGCACCGGGACTAGCGGTTTCAATGAGCAGTTCTTC.

With respect to this clone: A read error may account for a junction end that differs from germline. This chain uses TRBV7-7 with TRBJ2-7, with D tentatively TRBD2 (5 bases). The CDR3 extends over 13 amino acids. Germline CDR1 and CDR2: SSHAT and FNYEAQ (reference sequence). The CDR3 loop is CASSLANEGEQYF. As DNA, the CDR3 is TGTGCTAGCAGCTTAGCGAACGAGGGCGAGCAGTACTTC.

The chain recombines TRBV4-1 with TRBJ2-5; TRBD2 agrees at 9 bases. Germline-derived CDR1 and CDR2 are MGHRA and YSYEKL. V trimming: 0 bases; J trimming: 2 bases; junction bases outside the gene matches: 7. The CDR3 sequence is 17 residues long. As DNA, the CDR3 is TGCGCCAGCAGCCAAGATCACCAGCGGGAGGTTCAAGAGACCCAGTACTTC. Its protein is CASSQDHQREVQETQYF.

The chain recombines TRBV27 with TRBJ2-3, with 13 bases that match TRBD2. The V segment lost 2 bases and the J segment 6 bases; nucleotides outside the gene matches: 5. Germline loops: CDR1 MNHEY, CDR2 SMNVEV (reference sequence). This CDR3 has 16 amino acids. The CDR3 DNA is TGTGCCAGCAGTTTACTCGGACTAGCGGGAGAGGATACGCAGTATTTT. Amino acid sequence: CASSLLGLAGEDTQYF.

This sequence joins TRBV30 and TRBJ2-4; no clear D. CDR1 is GTSNPN and CDR2 is SVGIG in the germline V gene (reference sequence). CDR3 size: 11 residues. V was pared by 5 bases and J by 7 bases, with 9 bases between. The CDR3 DNA follows: TGTGCCTGGGACGACGGGAACATTCAGTACTTC. Translated, it gives CAWDDGNIQYF. The whole variable domain, remainder taken from reference TRBV30 and TRBJ2-4, is SQTIHQWPATLVQPVGSPLSLECTVEGTSNPNLYWYRQAAGRGLQLLFYSVGIGQISSEVPQNLSASRPQDRQFILSSKKLLLSDSGFYLCAWDDGNIQYFGAGTRLSVL.

This clone was counted once. CDR3 coding DNA: TGTGCCAGCAGCCCGTGGGGGTCCCTTCCTAACACCGGGGAGCTGTTTTTT. Residues: CASSPWGSLPNTGELFF. The chain uses TRBV5-6 and TRBJ2-2, with D possibly being TRBD1 or TRBD2 (5 bases each). This CDR3 is 17 amino acids long. The germline gives CDR1 SGHDT, CDR2 YYEEEE. Trimming took off 4 bases at V and 2 bases at J, with 18 bases between the two ends.

The sample holds one count of this clone. This chain uses TRBV9 with TRBJ1-2, with D possibly matching TRBD1 (5 bases). CDR1 is SGDLS and CDR2 is YYNGEE in the germline V gene. The V end lost 4 bases, the J end lost 7 bases, and 26 bases lay between the germline ends. CDR3 length: 17 amino acids. CDR3 region: CASSPYPLSGDPTGYTF. The CDR3 nucleotides are TGTGCCAGCAGCCCCTACCCTCTGAGCGGGGACCCTACTGGCTACACCTTC. The entire variable domain, with the rest obtained from reference TRBV9 and TRBJ1-2, is as follows: DSGVTQTPKHLITATGQRVTLRCSPRSGDLSVYWYQQSLDQGLQFLIQYYNGEERAKGNILERFSAQQFPDLHSELNLSSLELGDSALYFCASSPYPLSGDPTGYTFGSGTRLTVV.

V and J are TRBV5-7 and TRBJ2-1; 11 bases map to TRBD2. TRBV5-7 is an ORF for which the function is uncertain. V shed 4 bases, J shed 6 bases, and the junction held 6 bases outside the gene matches. The CDR3 totals 15 residues. The chain's CDR3 is CASSRTSGRCNEQFF. The CDR3 DNA is TGTGCCAGCAGCCGAACTAGCGGGAGATGCAATGAGCAGTTCTTC.

J is TRBJ2-7 and V is TRBV28, with a weak D call TRBD2 (5 bases). Germline assignment: CDR1 MDHEN and CDR2 SYDVKM. The CDR3 sequence is 13 residues long. Between the trimmed V and J ends, which lost 5 bases and 2 bases, there was a span of 10 bases. The CDR3 here is CASSRLNAYEQYF. DNA of the CDR3: TGTGCCAGCAGTCGACTAAACGCCTACGAGCAGTACTTC.

This rearrangement joins TRBV29-1 to TRBJ1-1, with D perhaps TRBD1 (6 bases). Trimming left V 0 bases short and J 4 bases short, with 15 bases between. The CDR3 contains 15 residues. CDR1 and CDR2 from the germline V gene are SQVTM and ANQGSEA. CDR3 sequence: CSVEDRGAVSTEAFF. Written as DNA, the CDR3 is TGCAGCGTTGAAGATCGGGGGGCCGTCAGCACTGAAGCTTTCTTT.

The rearrangement links TRBV29-1 to TRBJ2-1, with TRBD2 matching over 15 bases. The CDR3 runs to 15 residues. Looked up from germline, CDR1 is SQVTM and CDR2 is ANQGSEA. Losses at the gene ends were 4 bases for V and 6 bases for J; bases not matched to a gene: 4. Written as DNA, the CDR3 is TGCAGCGTTGGCCGGACTAGCGGGAGGGCCAATGAGCAGTTCTTC. As protein: CSVGRTSGRANEQFF.

The CDR3 DNA reads TGTGCCAGCAGCTTAGCAGGGCGGGGAAACGAGCAGTACTTC. This encodes CASSLAGRGNEQYF. This rearrangement joins TRBV7-9 to TRBJ2-7, with D perhaps TRBD2 (6 bases). The germline gives CDR1 SEHNR, CDR2 FQNEAQ (reference sequence). Trimming left V 0 bases short and J 5 bases short, with 11 bases between. The CDR3 is 14 residues long. The variable domain in full, with the rest retrieved from reference TRBV7-9 and TRBJ2-7, is DTGVSQNPRHKITKRGQNVTFRCDPISEHNRLYWYRQTLGQGPEFLTYFQNEAQLEKSRLLSDRFSAERPKGSFSTLEIQRTEQGDSAMYLCASSLAGRGNEQYFGPGTRLTVT.

The rearrangement joins TRBV29-1 to TRBJ2-5; maybe TRBD1 (6 bases). The germline gives CDR1 SQVTM, CDR2 ANQGSEA. CDR3 length equals 13 residues. V lost 3 bases to trimming and J lost 6 bases, with 14 bases between them. CDR3 sequence: CSVDKGDTQTQYF. Here the CDR3 DNA reads TGCAGCGTTGACAAGGGGGACACCCAGACCCAGTACTTC.

The rearrangement uses TRBV5-1 and TRBJ1-1; D ambiguous. The V end was cut by 2 bases, the J end by 2 bases, with 7 bases between. The CDR3 covers 13 residues. The germline CDR1 and CDR2 sequences are SGHRS and YFSETQ. The CDR3 nucleotides read TGCGCCAGCAGCTTTCGGGGTAACACTGAAGCTTTCTTT. Translated: CASSFRGNTEAFF. The variable domain in full, completed from reference TRBV5-1 and TRBJ1-1, reads KAGVTQTPRYLIKTRGQQVTLSCSPISGHRSVSWYQQTPGQGLQFLFEYFSETQRNKGNFPGRFSGRQFSNSRSEMNVSTLELGDSALYLCASSFRGNTEAFFGQGTRLTVV.

To note about this clone: Different DNA sequences within this sample yield the same CDR3. V gene TRBV7-6 combines with J gene TRBJ2-7; D remains unclear. The V end lost 1 base, the J end lost 1 base, and 5 bases lay between the germline ends. Germline V gene sequence: CDR1 SGHVS, CDR2 FNYEAQ. There are 13 residues in the CDR3. Here the CDR3 DNA reads TGTGCCAGCAGCTTAGACGGTTCCTACGAGCAGTACTTC. It specifies CASSLDGSYEQYF.

The chain joins TRBV7-2 to TRBJ1-5, with 8 positions matching TRBD1. Germline lookup yields CDR1 SGHTA and CDR2 FQGNSA. J lost 4 bases, V lost 2 bases, and 7 bases had no gene match. The CDR3 loop spans 16 amino acids. The CDR3 DNA reads as TGTGCCAGCAGCTTAATCGGACAGGGCTTGAATCAGCCCCAGCATTTT. Its protein product is CASSLIGQGLNQPQHF.

The count of this clone is one. CDR3 in DNA: TGTGCCAGCAGCTTGACTTCGGGGGCGGGGAGCACAGATACGCAGTATTTT. As protein: CASSLTSGAGSTDTQYF. The rearrangement uses TRBV11-2 and TRBJ2-3; either TRBD1 or TRBD2 may supply D (6 bases each). V lost 3 bases and J lost 0, with 16 bases in between. The CDR3 runs 17 residues. Germline V gene sequence: CDR1 SGHAT, CDR2 FQNNGV.

A word on this clone: No DNA is shown, since the ends of the CDR3 on it are uncertain; the CDR3 is the one TCRdb lists. The V call is TRBV10-1, the J call TRBJ1-2; TRBD1 is the table's D call and was not checked against the DNA. The CDR3 is 18 amino acids in total, end residues counted. Germline CDR1 is WNHNN and CDR2 is SYGVQD (reference sequence). CDR3 sequence: CASSESTVGTGTLYGFTF.